This entry is about one TCR beta chain. The target antigen is unknown. Sequencing used immunoSEQ multiplex PCR; TCRdb keeps in-frame clones, though not all of them. The table lists roughly 130,000 clones, over 75% of them singletons, with approximately 8% in the top ten. This record belongs to a study of T cell responses to AZD1222 COVID-19 vaccine. For the study at large: Pooled in the analysis were second doses at about 4 or about 12 weeks.

General study results and limits: Just 5 to 7 AZD1222 recipients were seropositive at baseline. Breadth and depth of Spike-specific TCRs rose after two AZD1222 doses. Mostly white British, mostly female donors; authors suggested clonal diversity may be underestimated.

This clonotype was sampled from an adult in good health. The sequences come from peripheral blood, collected on day 0 of AZD1222 vaccination.

The CDR3 protein is CAISESGVGFRGTEAFF. In DNA form, the CDR3 reads TGTGCCATCAGTGAGTCGGGGGTGGGGTTTCGAGGGACTGAAGCTTTCTTT. The chain employs TRBV10-3 and TRBJ1-1; TRBD1 might be the D (5 bases). This CDR3 is 17 amino acids long. The V end was cut by 0 bases, the J end by 5 bases, with 19 bases between. Germline V gives CDR1 ENHRY, CDR2 SYGVKD.